Below are 11 T cell receptor beta chains sequenced from a single sample in a study of T cell responses to AZD1222 COVID-19 vaccine. Clones were sequenced by immunoSEQ multiplex PCR, and TCRdb holds only the in-frame ones, with some missing. The table includes more than 70,000 clones, roughly nine tenths detected once. The sample here was peripheral blood, taken 28 days after the second AZD1222 dose. The receptors here all came from an adult who received the AZD1222 COVID-19 vaccine.

The chain combines TRBV4-3 with TRBJ2-2; TRBD2 is a possible D gene (5 bases). The CDR3 spans 18 residues. V was pared by 3 bases and J by 7 bases, with 24 bases between. Germline V gene lookup returns CDR1 LGHNA and CDR2 YSLEER. Here the CDR3 DNA reads TGCGCCAGCAGCCAGCGCCCCGCGGGCTCAACGAAGGACGGGGAGCTGTTTTTT. Its translation is CASSQRPAGSTKDGELFF.

This sequence joins TRBV19 and TRBJ1-1; D is unclear. Germline V lookup: CDR1 LNHDA, CDR2 SQIVND (reference sequence). V lost 10 bases and J 0 bases, leaving 15 bases between the germline ends. The CDR3 length is 14 residues. The CDR3 loop is CATMKGSLNTEAFF. For the CDR3, the DNA is TGTGCCACCATGAAGGGCAGTTTGAACACTGAAGCTTTCTTT.

CDR3 DNA sequence: TGTGCCAGCAGCCCGGGGGGAACCCTCCGTTTGGGAAACACCATATATTTT. It yields the protein CASSPGGTLRLGNTIYF. V gene TRBV25-1 combines with J gene TRBJ1-3, with D perhaps matching TRBD1 (5 bases). Germline values: CDR1 MGHDK, CDR2 SYGVNS. The CDR3 has 17 residues. Between the trimmed V and J ends, which lost 6 bases and 4 bases, there was a span of 22 bases.

The chain links TRBV25-1 to TRBJ2-3, with a weak D call TRBD2 (5 bases). CDR3 size: 12 residues. V was pared by 8 bases and J by 1 base, with 7 bases between. Germline lookup yields CDR1 MGHDK and CDR2 SYGVNS. DNA of the CDR3: TGTGCCAGCGCGAGGGGCACAGATACGCAGTATTTT. Translation gives CASARGTDTQYF.

The chain is built from TRBV6-5 and TRBJ2-5, with D maybe TRBD2 (5 bases). This CDR3 contains 14 residues. CDR1 is MNHEY, CDR2 SVGAGI, per germline. Trimming cost V 0 bases and J 7 bases, with 12 bases left between them. CDR3 bases: TGTGCCAGCAGTTACTCGGAAGCGGTGGGGACCCAGTACTTC. Amino acids: CASSYSEAVGTQYF.

This chain joins TRBV19 and TRBJ2-3; TRBD2 might be the D (6 bases). Germline CDR1 is LNHDA and CDR2 is SQIVND (reference sequence). V lost 1 base and J 4 bases, leaving 9 bases between the germline ends. CDR3 length: 14 amino acids. CDR3 sequence (DNA): TGTGCCAGTAGTATAGGGAGGGGCGCAGATACGCAGTATTTT. Residues: CASSIGRGADTQYF.

The rearrangement joins TRBV2 to TRBJ1-2; a weak D match, TRBD1 (5 bases). The germline V and J ends were trimmed by 6 bases and 8 bases, with 19 bases remaining between them. The germline V gene encodes CDR1 SNHLY and CDR2 FYNNEI. The CDR3 is made up of 14 amino acids. The chain's CDR3 is CASSYTTDSYGYTF. The CDR3 DNA sequence: TGTGCCAGCAGCTACACGACAGACTCATACGGCTACACCTTC.

J is TRBJ2-6 and V is TRBV5-1; D remains unclear. V dropped 1 base and J dropped 4 bases, with 9 bases sitting between them. The CDR3 spans 15 residues. In germline, CDR1 is SGHRS, CDR2 YFSETQ. As DNA, the CDR3 is TGCGCCAGCAGCTTGAGGGCGCTGGGGGCCAACGTCCTGACTTTC. Its translation: CASSLRALGANVLTF.

This chain uses TRBV5-1 with TRBJ1-2; maybe TRBD1 (5 bases). V was cut by 0 bases and J by 7 bases, with 13 bases left in between. CDR3 length: 14 amino acids. Germline assignment: CDR1 SGHRS and CDR2 YFSETQ. CDR3 DNA: TGCGCCAGCAGCTTGGCCGCCGGGACGGGTGGCTACACCTTC. Amino acid sequence: CASSLAAGTGGYTF.

This chain links TRBV7-2 with TRBJ2-3; maybe TRBD1 (5 bases). This CDR3 has 15 amino acids. The V end lost 2 bases, the J end lost 8 bases, and 17 bases lay between the germline ends. Germline V gene lookup returns CDR1 SGHTA and CDR2 FQGNSA. Written as DNA, the CDR3 is TGTGCCAGCAGCTTAAGGGGCGGAGTGAGGAGTACGCAGTATTTT. It is translated as CASSLRGGVRSTQYF.

This chain joins TRBV30 and TRBJ1-2; 7 bases map to TRBD1. The trim removed 0 bases at V and 7 bases at J, leaving 5 bases unmatched. The CDR3 contains 13 residues. CDR1 and CDR2 from the germline V gene are GTSNPN and SVGIG (reference sequence). For the CDR3, the DNA is TGTGCCTGGAGTGTAAAGGGGGCCTCTGGCTACACCTTC. Amino acid sequence: CAWSVKGASGYTF.